Below are 21 T cell receptor beta chains sequenced from a single sample in a study of graft-versus-host responses after intestinal transplantation. Some clones are missing from TCRdb's copy, which holds only in-frame ones; the method was immunoSEQ multiplex PCR. The table records 25,000 to 30,000 clones, around nine tenths of them present only once. The sample in question was PBMCs, obtained approximately 460 days after intestinal transplantation. Receptors were obtained from a human patient who received an intestinal transplant, so some T cells may come from the graft donor.

This chain uses TRBV15 with TRBJ2-3; weak D call: TRBD1 (6 bases). Germline V CDR1 and CDR2: LNHNV, YYDKDF (reference sequence). Trimming cost V 2 bases and J 2 bases, with 14 bases left between them. This CDR3 contains 16 residues. CDR3 region: CATSRQTGPYTDTQYF. The CDR3, as DNA: TGTGCCACCAGCAGACAGACAGGACCTTACACAGATACGCAGTATTTT.

The chain joins TRBV6-6 to TRBJ2-4; a weak D match, TRBD2 (6 bases). Deletions cut 4 bases from V and 7 bases from J, with 17 bases between. In germline, CDR1 is MNHNY, CDR2 SVGAGI (reference sequence). The CDR3 contains 15 residues. The CDR3 nucleotides are TGTGCCAGCAGTTGGGACTTCCCATTGGCCAACATTCAGTACTTC. Protein: CASSWDFPLANIQYF.

The chain combines TRBV5-1 with TRBJ2-2; 8 positions match TRBD1. The germline CDR1 and CDR2 sequences are SGHRS and YFSETQ. Losses at the gene ends were 2 bases for V and 6 bases for J; bases not matched to a gene: 0. This CDR3 has 13 amino acids. In nucleotides, the CDR3 is TGCGCCAGCAGCTTACAGGGGGCCGGGGAGCTGTTTTTT. Translation gives CASSLQGAGELFF.

This sequence joins TRBV29-1 and TRBJ2-1; D may be TRBD1 (6 bases). Trimming took off 6 bases at V and 7 bases at J, with 16 bases between the two ends. CDR3 size: 13 residues. CDR1 is SQVTM and CDR2 is ANQGSEA in the germline V gene. For the CDR3, the DNA is TGCAGCGTGAAAACAGGGAATGCAAATGAGCAGTTCTTC. It is translated as CSVKTGNANEQFF.

This clone was observed a few times. The chain carries TRBV18 and TRBJ2-2; D is possibly TRBD1 (6 bases). CDR3 length: 16 residues. Trimming left V 8 bases short and J 0 bases short, with 16 bases between. The V gene's germline CDR1 is KGHSH and CDR2 LQKENI. The CDR3 reads CASAQKGTTNTGELFF. CDR3 nucleotide sequence: TGTGCCAGCGCCCAAAAAGGGACAACGAACACCGGGGAGCTGTTTTTT.

J is TRBJ2-5 and V is TRBV11-2; 10 bases fit TRBD2. Germline CDR1 SGHAT, CDR2 FQNNGV. The CDR3 runs 15 residues. V was pared by 5 bases and J by 4 bases, with 7 bases of the junction left unmatched. CDR3 in amino acids: CASSRSGGALETQYF. DNA of the CDR3: TGTGCCAGCAGCCGAAGCGGGGGGGCCTTAGAGACCCAGTACTTC.

The CDR3 region has the DNA TGTGCCAGCAGTGCACAGGGGGCGCCGTCACCCCTCCACTTT. Protein product: CASSAQGAPSPLHF. The V call is TRBV27, the J call TRBJ1-6, with 9 bases identical to TRBD1. The germline CDR1 and CDR2 sequences are MNHEY and SMNVEV (reference sequence). The CDR3 totals 14 residues. V lost 5 bases and J lost 10; bases outside the gene matches: 6.

The chain is built from TRBV18 and TRBJ2-7; D may be TRBD2 (6 bases). The CDR3 runs 13 residues. Per germline, CDR1 KGHSH and CDR2 LQKENI. The V gene lost 2 bases and the J gene lost 3 bases, with 8 bases spanning the gap. The DNA for the CDR3 is TGTGCCAGCTCACCAAGGGGACTCTACGAGCAGTACTTC. Encoded protein: CASSPRGLYEQYF.

The chain is built from TRBV2 and TRBJ1-1, with D perhaps TRBD1 (5 bases). Trimming took off 6 bases at V and 1 base at J, with 9 bases between the two ends. The CDR3 runs 13 residues. CDR1 is SNHLY and CDR2 is FYNNEI in the germline V gene. The CDR3 here is CASRRQQNTEAFF. The DNA of the CDR3 is TGTGCCAGCAGGAGACAGCAGAACACTGAAGCTTTCTTT.

V usage is TRBV4-3 and J usage is TRBJ2-7; tentatively, D is TRBD1 (6 bases). The germline V and J ends were trimmed by 3 bases and 3 bases, with 18 bases remaining between them. The CDR3 length is 16 residues. CDR1 is LGHNA and CDR2 is YSLEER in the germline V gene. The CDR3 region has the DNA TGCGCCAGCAGCCAGGCTACCAGGGGAAACCTCTACGAGCAGTACTTC. Protein: CASSQATRGNLYEQYF.

The chain is built from TRBV5-1 and TRBJ2-1, with no clear D. V lost 6 bases, J lost 2 bases, and 3 bases lay in between. Germline V lookup: CDR1 SGHRS, CDR2 YFSETQ. This CDR3 is built from 11 residues. CDR3 sequence (DNA): TGCGCCAGCAACCCCTACAATGAGCAGTTCTTC. It specifies CASNPYNEQFF.

The chain is built from TRBV11-1 and TRBJ2-2; no definite D call. The germline CDR1 and CDR2 sequences are SGHAT and FQDESV (reference sequence). The CDR3 is 12 residues long. V was shortened by 6 bases and J by 4 bases, with 6 bases between the two germline ends. The CDR3 here is CASSLSTGELFF. CDR3 DNA sequence: TGTGCCAGCAGTTTGAGCACCGGGGAGCTGTTTTTT.

The chain couples TRBV6-1 to TRBJ1-4, with 7 nucleotides matching TRBD1. Germline V lookup: CDR1 MNHNS, CDR2 SASEGT. After removal of 10 bases from V and 6 bases from J, the junction contained 11 bases not matched to a gene. The length of the CDR3 is 14 residues. CDR3: CATKGGAGYEKLFF. The CDR3 nucleotides are TGTGCCACAAAAGGGGGCGCAGGATATGAAAAACTGTTTTTT.

The chain is built from TRBV2 and TRBJ1-2; D is unclear. Germline CDR1 SNHLY, CDR2 FYNNEI. The CDR3 is 17 residues long. V dropped 2 bases and J dropped 0 bases, with 16 bases sitting between them. The CDR3 DNA is TGTGCCAGCAGTGAACTGATGAGCCGGCAGGCTAACTATGGCTACACCTTC. Encoded protein: CASSELMSRQANYGYTF.

The chain is built from TRBV6-1 and TRBJ2-7; TRBD1 agrees at 7 bases. Germline V gene lookup returns CDR1 MNHNS and CDR2 SASEGT. This CDR3 region has 14 residues. With V trimmed by 3 bases and J by 0 bases, 2 bases remained unmatched. In nucleotides, the CDR3 is TGTGCCAGCAGTGAGGGACAGAGCTCCTACGAGCAGTACTTC. Translated: CASSEGQSSYEQYF.

A single count supports this clone. The chain couples TRBV21-1 to TRBJ2-7; the listed D gene, TRBD2, was not tested against the DNA. TRBV21-1 represents a pseudogene. The CDR3 spans 18 residues. The CDR3 sequence: CASSKLAEGTSGEYEQYF. In nucleotides, the CDR3 is TGTGCCAGCAGCAAATTAGCCGAGGGGACTAGCGGGGAGTACGAGCAGTACTTC.

The V call is TRBV15, the J call TRBJ2-3; TRBD1 aligns across 9 bases. This CDR3 contains 17 residues. Germline CDR1 is LNHNV and CDR2 is YYDKDF (reference sequence). The junction had 12 bases not matched to a gene; V was cut back by 0 bases and J by 8 bases. CDR3: CATSRDRAGTGSGTQYF. The DNA of the CDR3 is TGTGCCACCAGCAGAGATCGAGCCGGGACAGGGAGTGGTACGCAGTATTTT. Full variable domain (outside the CDR3, taken from reference TRBV15 and TRBJ2-3): DAMVIQNPRYQVTQFGKPVTLSCSQTLNHNVMYWYQQKSSQAPKLLFHYYDKDFNNEADTPDNFQSRRPNTSFCFLDIRSPGLGDTAMYLCATSRDRAGTGSGTQYFGPGTRLTVL.

V usage is TRBV7-9 and J usage is TRBJ2-7; perhaps TRBD1 as D (5 bases). Trimming removed 3 bases from V and 2 bases from J, with 8 bases in between. Germline V CDR1 and CDR2: SEHNR, FQNEAQ (reference sequence). The CDR3 consists of 13 residues. This CDR3 is CASSFQGPYEQYF. In DNA, the CDR3 is TGTGCCAGCAGCTTTCAGGGTCCCTACGAGCAGTACTTC. The full variable domain, in which reference TRBV7-9 and TRBJ2-7 provide the parts outside the CDR3, is DTGVSQNPRHKITKRGQNVTFRCDPISEHNRLYWYRQTLGQGPEFLTYFQNEAQLEKSRLLSDRFSAERPKGSFSTLEIQRTEQGDSAMYLCASSFQGPYEQYFGPGTRLTVT.

The rearrangement uses TRBV27 and TRBJ2-1; TRBD1 or TRBD2 may be the D gene (6 bases each). CDR3 length: 14 amino acids. From germline, CDR1 is MNHEY and CDR2 SMNVEV (reference sequence). Trimming removed 5 bases at V and 5 bases at J, with 13 bases between. The CDR3 DNA reads TGTGCCAGCAGTCGACGGGGGCAAAACAATGAGCAGTTCTTC. Its translation is CASSRRGQNNEQFF.

The V and J genes are TRBV7-2 and TRBJ2-2; 10 positions match TRBD2. The CDR3 extends over 17 amino acids. J lost 3 bases, V lost 3 bases, and 7 bases had no gene match. The germline gives CDR1 SGHTA, CDR2 FQGNSA. The CDR3 DNA sequence: TGTGCCAGCAGCTTTAGTAGCGGGAGGTTTTACACCGGGGAGCTGTTTTTT. Protein product: CASSFSSGRFYTGELFF.

V and J are TRBV7-9 and TRBJ1-5; D is uncertain. The CDR3 runs 14 residues. Germline CDR1 is SEHNR and CDR2 is FQNEAQ (reference sequence). Trimming cost V 1 base and J 9 bases, with 13 bases left between them. This chain's CDR3 is CASSLGVSDGPQHF. The CDR3 bases are TGTGCCAGCAGCTTAGGGGTTTCGGACGGGCCCCAGCATTTT.